These T cell receptor beta chains were read from a single sample in a study of T cells in Graves' hyperthyroidism and ophthalmopathy. TCRdb independently ran MiXCR on the multiplex PCR reads; one entry per CDR3 protein. Of some 490,000 distinct CDR3 sequences detected, 22% appear once; the ten largest clones hold 45% to 55%. Input material: blood. The receptors come from a woman in her seventies with Graves' ophthalmopathy. CDR3s include the opening cysteine and the closing phenylalanine or tryptophan. D genes are given only for firm matches. The size of a clone is reported for some rows only, either as once, few or many, or as a class for expanded clones.

clone_size	j_call	v_call	d_call	cdr3_nt	cdr3_aa
many	TRBJ2-3	TRBV2	NA	TGTGCCAGCAGTGCGATCTTGGACACAGATACGCAGTATTTT	CASSAILDTDTQYF
many	TRBJ1-1	TRBV9	TRBD1	TGTGCCAGCAGCGTAGGTGGACAGGGGGCGCCTACTGAAGCTTTCTTT	CASSVGGQGAPTEAFF
once	TRBJ2-1	TRBV20-1	NA	TGCAGTGCTAGATTGGCTAGTGGCTACAATGAGCAGTTCTTC	CSARLASGYNEQFF
few	TRBJ1-2	TRBV5-6	NA	TGTGCCAGCAGCTTGCGGGATCTCCATGGCTACACCTTC	CASSLRDLHGYTF
NA	TRBJ2-7	TRBV20-1	TRBD2	TGCAGTGCCCCTAGCGGGAGATCCTACGAGCAGTACTTC	CSAPSGRSYEQYF
NA	TRBJ2-7	TRBV19	NA	TGTGCCAGTAGCCAAGACCTTACTCTCTACGAGCAGTACTTC	CASSQDLTLYEQYF
NA	TRBJ1-2	TRBV29-1	NA	TGCAGCGTTGAGATAGTTACCCTTGTTGGCTACACCTTC	CSVEIVTLVGYTF
many	TRBJ2-5	TRBV18	NA	TGTGCCAGCTCACCACCGCAGAGAAGGAGAGAGACCCAGTACTTC	CASSPPQRRRETQYF
NA	TRBJ2-1	TRBV5-1	TRBD2	TGCGCCAGCAGCCCGGGGGGCGGGAGGGTTAATGAGCAGTTCTTC	CASSPGGGRVNEQFF
NA	TRBJ1-3	TRBV30	NA	TGTGCCTGGAGTGCGATTAATTCTGGAAACACCATATATTTT	CAWSAINSGNTIYF
NA	TRBJ2-3	TRBV20-1	NA	TGCAGTGCTAGGGGCCGGACGGGACGGGGCACAGATACGCAGTATTTT	CSARGRTGRGTDTQYF
NA	TRBJ2-2	TRBV7-9	TRBD2	TGTGCCAGCAGCGAAGGGACTAGCGGGACCACCGGGGAGCTGTTTTTT	CASSEGTSGTTGELFF
NA	TRBJ2-2	TRBV11-2	TRBD2	TGTGCCAGCAGCTTAGCTTACCCCGGGACTAGCGGGAGGATCGGGGAGCTGTTTTTT	CASSLAYPGTSGRIGELFF
few	TRBJ2-7	TRBV9	TRBD2	TGTGCCAGCAGCGTAGGTGCTAGCGGGACCTACGAGCAGTACTTC	CASSVGASGTYEQYF
NA	TRBJ2-3	TRBV11-2	TRBD1	TGTGCCAGCAGCTTAGAATGGACAGGGCTAAGTACGCAGTATTTT	CASSLEWTGLSTQYF
few	TRBJ2-1	TRBV20-1	NA	TGCAGTGCTAGAGTTGGGAAAACGGTTTACAATGAGCAGTTCTTC	CSARVGKTVYNEQFF
NA	TRBJ2-7	TRBV6-6	NA	TGTGCCAGCAGTTACGTGGAGGGATACGAGCAGTACTTC	CASSYVEGYEQYF
NA	TRBJ1-3	TRBV6-1	NA	TGTGCCAGCAGCCCCAGGGCCTACTCTGGAAACACCATATATTTT	CASSPRAYSGNTIYF
many	TRBJ2-5	TRBV27	NA	TGTGCCAGCACCTACTCCATCGGAGAGACCCAGTACTTC	CASTYSIGETQYF
NA	TRBJ1-5	TRBV10-3	NA	TGTGCCATCAGTGAGTCGCAGGGATGGAATAGCAATCAGCCCCAGCATTTT	CAISESQGWNSNQPQHF
few	TRBJ1-3	TRBV12-3/TRBV12-4	TRBD1	TGTGCCAGCAGTGGGGGACAGTTGATCTCTGGAAACACCATATATTTT	CASSGGQLISGNTIYF
few	TRBJ2-6	TRBV12-3/TRBV12-4	NA	TGTGCCAGCAGTCCAGGCATGGCAGGCTTCTCTGGGGCCAACGTCCTGACTTTC	CASSPGMAGFSGANVLTF
many	TRBJ2-2	TRBV28	NA	TGTGCCAGCAGGTCCGACAGTATCGCCACCGGGGAGCTGTTTTTT	CASRSDSIATGELFF
NA	TRBJ1-2	TRBV18	NA	TGTGCCAGCTCACCTAATAGAATTGATGGCTACACCTTC	CASSPNRIDGYTF
few	TRBJ2-1	TRBV14	TRBD2	TGTGCCAGCAGCCAAGGAAGCGGGACCTCCTACAATGAGCAGTTCTTC	CASSQGSGTSYNEQFF
NA	TRBJ1-2	TRBV4-1	NA	TGCGCCAGCAGCCACGGGGGTCGCTATGGCTACACCTTC	CASSHGGRYGYTF
few	TRBJ2-3	TRBV7-8	NA	TGTGCCAGCAGCTTAGATATCTATACGCAGTATTTT	CASSLDIYTQYF
NA	TRBJ2-2	TRBV7-9	TRBD2	TGTGCCAGCAGCTTACTTTCTAGCGGGAGGGCACGGACCGGGGAGCTGTTTTTT	CASSLLSSGRARTGELFF
NA	TRBJ1-2	TRBV9	NA	TGTGCCAGCAGCGTAGACCAGGACGTCCGCTTTGGCGGCTACACCTTC	CASSVDQDVRFGGYTF
once	TRBJ2-5	TRBV3-1	NA	TGTGCCAGCAGCCACTCCGGGACGGGCCAAGAGACCCAGTACTTC	CASSHSGTGQETQYF
NA	TRBJ2-5	TRBV6-2/TRBV6-3	NA	TGTGCCAGCAGACTCGATCTCAGGGGAGAGACCCAGTACTTC	CASRLDLRGETQYF
few	TRBJ2-3	TRBV5-4	TRBD1	TGTGCCAGCAGCCCCTCCGGGACAGGGGGTTCGGATACGCAGTATTTT	CASSPSGTGGSDTQYF
few	TRBJ1-1	TRBV20-1	NA	TGCAGTGTTCAGGGGAACACTGAAGCTTTCTTT	CSVQGNTEAFF
NA	TRBJ1-6	TRBV4-1	NA	TGCGCCAGCAGCCAAGAGAGGGGGGAATCACCCCTCCACTTT	CASSQERGESPLHF
many	TRBJ2-7	TRBV2	TRBD1	TGTGCCAGCAGTTCCGGGACAGGGTACGAGCAGTACTTC	CASSSGTGYEQYF
NA	TRBJ2-6	TRBV20-1	NA	TGCAGTGCTAGTCCTGGGGCCAACGTCCTGACTTTC	CSASPGANVLTF
few	TRBJ1-1	TRBV30	NA	TGTGCCTGGAGTGGCCACTTTTGGGGGACCACTGAAGCTTTCTTT	CAWSGHFWGTTEAFF
many	TRBJ2-7	TRBV6-1	NA	TGTGCCAGCAGTGGGACAGACTACGAGCAGTACTTC	CASSGTDYEQYF
NA	TRBJ2-5	TRBV28	TRBD1	TGTGCCAGCAGCCAGGGACAGGGGGCGGGGGAGACCCAGTACTTC	CASSQGQGAGETQYF
NA	TRBJ2-3	TRBV6-1	NA	TGTGCCAGCAGTCCCCGTCGAGTTGCGCGCGATACGCAGTATTTT	CASSPRRVARDTQYF
NA	TRBJ1-5	TRBV6-2/TRBV6-3	NA	TGTGCCACCAAAGACGGACTCATTCAGCCCCAGCATTTT	CATKDGLIQPQHF
few	TRBJ2-2	TRBV3-1	TRBD2	TGTGCCAGCAGCCAAGCACTAGCGGGCACCGGGGAGCTGTTTTTT	CASSQALAGTGELFF
NA	TRBJ2-2	TRBV6-1	TRBD1	TGTGCCAGCAGTGAATTTTGGGACAGGAACACCGGGGAGCTGTTTTTT	CASSEFWDRNTGELFF